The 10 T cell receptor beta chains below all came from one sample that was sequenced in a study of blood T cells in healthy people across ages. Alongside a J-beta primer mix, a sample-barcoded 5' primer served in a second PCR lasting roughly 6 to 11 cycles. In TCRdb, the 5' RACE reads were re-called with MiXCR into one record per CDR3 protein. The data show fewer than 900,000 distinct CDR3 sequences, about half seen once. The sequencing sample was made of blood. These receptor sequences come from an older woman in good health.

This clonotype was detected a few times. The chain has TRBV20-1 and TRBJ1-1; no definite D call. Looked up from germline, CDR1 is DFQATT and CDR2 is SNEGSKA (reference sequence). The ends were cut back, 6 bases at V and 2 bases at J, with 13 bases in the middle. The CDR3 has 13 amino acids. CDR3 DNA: TGCAGTGCCCCTGGAGAGGTTAACACTGAAGCTTTCTTT. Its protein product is CSAPGEVNTEAFF.

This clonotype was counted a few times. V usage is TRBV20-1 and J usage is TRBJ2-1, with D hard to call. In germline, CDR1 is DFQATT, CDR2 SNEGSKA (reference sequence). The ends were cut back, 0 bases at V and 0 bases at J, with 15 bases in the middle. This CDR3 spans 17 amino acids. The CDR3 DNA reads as TGCAGTGCTAGAGATCCCACTAAGGTGAACTCCTACAATGAGCAGTTCTTC. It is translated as CSARDPTKVNSYNEQFF.

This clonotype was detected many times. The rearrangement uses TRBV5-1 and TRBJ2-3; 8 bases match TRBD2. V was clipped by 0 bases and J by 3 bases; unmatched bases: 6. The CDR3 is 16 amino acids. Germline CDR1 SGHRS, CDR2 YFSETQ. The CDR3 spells CASSLEVAGKTDTQYF. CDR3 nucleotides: TGCGCCAGCAGCTTGGAGGTAGCGGGAAAAACAGATACGCAGTATTTT.

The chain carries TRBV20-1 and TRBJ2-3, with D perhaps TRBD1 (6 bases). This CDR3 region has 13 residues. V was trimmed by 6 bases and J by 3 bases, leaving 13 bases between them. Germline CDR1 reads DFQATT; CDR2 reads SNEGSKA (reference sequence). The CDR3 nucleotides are TGCAGTGCAAGATACAGGGCGACAGATACGCAGTATTTT. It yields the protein CSARYRATDTQYF.

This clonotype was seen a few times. The CDR3 spells CSAPAKNIQYF. DNA of the CDR3: TGCAGTGCTCCAGCCAAAAACATTCAGTACTTC. This rearrangement joins TRBV20-1 to TRBJ2-4; D ambiguous. Germline CDR1 and CDR2: DFQATT and SNEGSKA (reference sequence). V was clipped by 5 bases and J by 0 bases, with 2 bases between them. The CDR3 length is 11 residues.

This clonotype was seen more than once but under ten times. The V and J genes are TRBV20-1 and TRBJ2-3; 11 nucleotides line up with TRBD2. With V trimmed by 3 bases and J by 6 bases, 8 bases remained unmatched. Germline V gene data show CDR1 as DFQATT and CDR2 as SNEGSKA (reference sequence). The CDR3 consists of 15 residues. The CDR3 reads CSASSTSGRMDTQYF. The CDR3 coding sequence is TGCAGTGCTAGCTCCACTAGCGGGAGAATGGATACGCAGTATTTT.

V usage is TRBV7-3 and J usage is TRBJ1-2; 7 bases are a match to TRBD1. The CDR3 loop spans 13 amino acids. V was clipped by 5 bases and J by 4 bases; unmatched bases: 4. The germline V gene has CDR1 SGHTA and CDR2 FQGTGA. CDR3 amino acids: CASSPGGTYGYTF. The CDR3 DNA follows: TGTGCCAGCAGCCCAGGGGGGACCTATGGCTACACCTTC.

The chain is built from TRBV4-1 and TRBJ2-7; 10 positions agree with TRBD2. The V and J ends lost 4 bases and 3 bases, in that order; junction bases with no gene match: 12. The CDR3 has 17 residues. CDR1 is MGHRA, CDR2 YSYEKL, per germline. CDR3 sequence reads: CASSPNSGTSANYEQYF. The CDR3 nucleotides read TGCGCCAGCAGCCCGAATTCCGGGACTAGCGCGAACTACGAGCAGTACTTC.

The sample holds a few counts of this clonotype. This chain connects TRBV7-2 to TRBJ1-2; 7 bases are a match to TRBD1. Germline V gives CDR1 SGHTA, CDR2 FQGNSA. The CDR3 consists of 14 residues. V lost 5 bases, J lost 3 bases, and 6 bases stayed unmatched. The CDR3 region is CASSPGGFDYGYTF. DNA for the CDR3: TGTGCCAGCAGCCCAGGGGGGTTCGACTATGGCTACACCTTC. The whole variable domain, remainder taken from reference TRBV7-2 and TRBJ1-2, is GAGVSQSPSNKVTEKGKDVELRCDPISGHTALYWYRQSLGQGLEFLIYFQGNSAPDKSGLPSDRFSAERTGGSVSTLTIQRTQQEDSAVYLCASSPGGFDYGYTFGSGTRLTVV.

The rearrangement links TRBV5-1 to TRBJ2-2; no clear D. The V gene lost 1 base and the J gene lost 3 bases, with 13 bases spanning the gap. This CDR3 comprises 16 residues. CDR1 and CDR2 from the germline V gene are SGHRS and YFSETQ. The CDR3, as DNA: TGCGCCAGCAGCTTGCTGACCCATACGGACACCGGGGAGCTGTTTTTT. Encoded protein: CASSLLTHTDTGELFF.